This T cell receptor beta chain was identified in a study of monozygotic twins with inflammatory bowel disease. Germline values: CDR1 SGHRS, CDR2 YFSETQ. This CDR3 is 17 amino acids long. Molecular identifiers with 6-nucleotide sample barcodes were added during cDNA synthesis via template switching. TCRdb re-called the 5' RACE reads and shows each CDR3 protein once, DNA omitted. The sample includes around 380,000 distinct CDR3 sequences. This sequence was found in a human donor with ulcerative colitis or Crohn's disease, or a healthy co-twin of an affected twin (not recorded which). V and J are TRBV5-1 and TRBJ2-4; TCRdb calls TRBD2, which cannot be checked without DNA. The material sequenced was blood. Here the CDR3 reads CASSLEASGMTKNIQYF.